The T cell receptor beta chain described here comes from a study of human T cells and chemical hapten exposure. Regarding the study as a whole: TCRs exceeding a frequency of 1 in 1000 stayed unchanged under DPC sensitization. The study found expanded TCRs formed significantly more large CDR3 similarity clusters than controls.

MiXCR, applied by TCRdb to the RACE reads, yields one record per CDR3 protein. Altogether about 97,000 distinct CDR3 sequences are present, 27% being singletons, with the ten largest covering under 13%. As to this clonotype: As yet, its antigen is unknown.

Trimming removed 0 bases from V and 2 bases from J; junction bases left unmatched: 7. CDR1 and CDR2 from the germline V gene are LGHNA and YSLEER. This CDR3 contains 17 residues. Time point noted: patch test 3, about 24 weeks after DPC sensitization. The sample's treatment: therapeutic diphenylcyclopropenone sensitization with weekly scalp DPC. Specimen: whole blood, collected in connection with sensitization to the hapten diphenylcyclopropenone (DPC). V is TRBV4-3 and J is TRBJ1-5, with 7 positions matching TRBD1. This TCR was recovered from a man aged 40-50 years with alopecia areata. Some clones in this sample may be carry-over from other donors' samples. The CDR3 bases are TGCGCCAGCAGCCAAGATGTGGCAGGGGGACGCAATCAGCCCCAGCATTTT. Residues: CASSQDVAGGRNQPQHF.